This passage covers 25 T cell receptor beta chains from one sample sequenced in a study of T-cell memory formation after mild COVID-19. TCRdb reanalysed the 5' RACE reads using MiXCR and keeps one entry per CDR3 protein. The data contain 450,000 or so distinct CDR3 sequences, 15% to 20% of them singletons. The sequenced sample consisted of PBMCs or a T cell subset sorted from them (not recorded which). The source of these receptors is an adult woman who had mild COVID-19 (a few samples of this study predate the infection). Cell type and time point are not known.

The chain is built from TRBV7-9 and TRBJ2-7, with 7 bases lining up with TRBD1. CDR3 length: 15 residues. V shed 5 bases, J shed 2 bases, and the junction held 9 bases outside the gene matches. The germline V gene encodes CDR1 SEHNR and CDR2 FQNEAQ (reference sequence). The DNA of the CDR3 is TGTGCCAGCAGCCACCCAGACAGGGCCACCTACGAGCAGTACTTC. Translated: CASSHPDRATYEQYF.

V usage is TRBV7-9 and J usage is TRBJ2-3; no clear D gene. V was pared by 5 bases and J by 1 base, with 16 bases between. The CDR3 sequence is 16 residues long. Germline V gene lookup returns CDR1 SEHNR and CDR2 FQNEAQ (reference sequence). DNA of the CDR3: TGTGCCAGCAGCGGATCCCGTCCCAGCCGCACAGATACGCAGTATTTT. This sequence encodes CASSGSRPSRTDTQYF.

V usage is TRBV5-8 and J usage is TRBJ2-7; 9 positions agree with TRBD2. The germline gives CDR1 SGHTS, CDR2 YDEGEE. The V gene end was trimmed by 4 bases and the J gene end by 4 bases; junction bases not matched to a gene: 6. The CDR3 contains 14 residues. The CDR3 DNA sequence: TGTGCCAGCAGCGCGGGGGGGACTCGATACGAGCAGTACTTC. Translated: CASSAGGTRYEQYF.

CDR3 DNA: TGTGCCACCAGCAGACTCCTTAGTAGCACAGATACGCAGTATTTT. It yields the protein CATSRLLSSTDTQYF. The chain joins TRBV15 to TRBJ2-3; no reliable D call. The length of the CDR3 is 15 residues. Trimming shortened V by 2 bases and J by 0 bases, and 9 bases separated the two germline ends. Per germline, CDR1 LNHNV and CDR2 YYDKDF (reference sequence).

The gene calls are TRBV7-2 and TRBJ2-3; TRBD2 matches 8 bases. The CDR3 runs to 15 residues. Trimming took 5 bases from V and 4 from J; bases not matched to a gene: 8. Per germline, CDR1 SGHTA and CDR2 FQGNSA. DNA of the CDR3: TGTGCCAGCAGCAGAGCGGGGGAACGGGCAGATACGCAGTATTTT. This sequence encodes CASSRAGERADTQYF.

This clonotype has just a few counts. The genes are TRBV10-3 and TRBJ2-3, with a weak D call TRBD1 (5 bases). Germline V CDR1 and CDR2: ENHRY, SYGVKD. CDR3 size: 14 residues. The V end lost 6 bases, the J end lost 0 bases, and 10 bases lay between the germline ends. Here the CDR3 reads CAIRGVTSTDTQYF. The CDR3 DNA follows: TGTGCCATCAGAGGGGTTACGAGCACAGATACGCAGTATTTT.

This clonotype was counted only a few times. CDR3 coding DNA: TGTGCCAGCAGTTTACAGGGGGCGCATAATTCACCCCTCCACTTT. The encoded protein is CASSLQGAHNSPLHF. The chain couples TRBV6-6 to TRBJ1-6, with 9 bases lining up with TRBD1. Germline V gene lookup returns CDR1 MNHNY and CDR2 SVGAGI (reference sequence). This CDR3 region has 15 residues. After removal of 4 bases from V and 5 bases from J, the junction contained 3 bases not matched to a gene.

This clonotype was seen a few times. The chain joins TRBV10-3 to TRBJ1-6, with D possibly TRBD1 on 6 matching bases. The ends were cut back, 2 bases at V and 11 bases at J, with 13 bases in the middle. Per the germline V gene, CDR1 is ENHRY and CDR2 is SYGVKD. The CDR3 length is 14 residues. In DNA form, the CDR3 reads TGTGCCATCAGTGAGGGGACAAGCCGGCCACCCCTCCACTTT. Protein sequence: CAISEGTSRPPLHF.

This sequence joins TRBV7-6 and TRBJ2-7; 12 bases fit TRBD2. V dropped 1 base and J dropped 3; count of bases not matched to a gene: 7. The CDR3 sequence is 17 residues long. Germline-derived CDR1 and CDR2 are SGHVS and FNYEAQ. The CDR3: CASSLGGGTSGFYEQYF. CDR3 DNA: TGTGCCAGCAGCTTAGGAGGGGGGACTAGCGGGTTCTACGAGCAGTACTTC.

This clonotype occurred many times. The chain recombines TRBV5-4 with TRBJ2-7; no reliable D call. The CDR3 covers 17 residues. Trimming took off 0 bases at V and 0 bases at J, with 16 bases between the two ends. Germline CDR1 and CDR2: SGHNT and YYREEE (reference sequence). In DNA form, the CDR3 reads TGTGCCAGCAGCTTGGGAGGCGTGGGCTTGCTCTCCTACGAGCAGTACTTC. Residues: CASSLGGVGLLSYEQYF.

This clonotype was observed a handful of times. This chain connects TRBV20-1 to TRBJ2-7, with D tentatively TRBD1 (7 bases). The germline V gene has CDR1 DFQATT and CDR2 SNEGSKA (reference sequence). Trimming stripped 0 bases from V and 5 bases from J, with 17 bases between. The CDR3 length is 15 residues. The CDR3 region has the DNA TGCAGTGCTAGAGATCAAAGGAGGGGGCAGCACGAGCAGTACTTC. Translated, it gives CSARDQRRGQHEQYF.

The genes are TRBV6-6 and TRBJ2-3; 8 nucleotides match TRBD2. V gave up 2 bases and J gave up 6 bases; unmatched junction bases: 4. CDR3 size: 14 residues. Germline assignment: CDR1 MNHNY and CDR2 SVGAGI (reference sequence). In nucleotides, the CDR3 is TGTGCCAGCAGTTACCACGCTAGCGGGGATACGCAGTATTTT. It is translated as CASSYHASGDTQYF.

The CDR3 DNA sequence: TGTGCCAGTAGTGCTCTAGCGGGTCCCTACAATGAGCAGTTCTTC. Translated, it gives CASSALAGPYNEQFF. The chain employs TRBV19 and TRBJ2-1; 8 nucleotides agree with TRBD2. Trimming removed 5 bases from V and 2 bases from J; junction bases left unmatched: 5. The CDR3 is 15 residues long. Germline V gene data show CDR1 as LNHDA and CDR2 as SQIVND (reference sequence).

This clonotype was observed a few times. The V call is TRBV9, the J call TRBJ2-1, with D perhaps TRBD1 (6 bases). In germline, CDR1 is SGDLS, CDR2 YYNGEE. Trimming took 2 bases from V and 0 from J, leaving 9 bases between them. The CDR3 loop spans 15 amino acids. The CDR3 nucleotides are TGTGCCAGCAGCGTGGGACACAGCTCCTACAATGAGCAGTTCTTC. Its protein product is CASSVGHSSYNEQFF.

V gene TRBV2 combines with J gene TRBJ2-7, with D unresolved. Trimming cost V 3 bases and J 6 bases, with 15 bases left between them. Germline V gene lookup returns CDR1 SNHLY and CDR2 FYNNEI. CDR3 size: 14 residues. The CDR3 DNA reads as TGTGCCAGCAGTGAGTATGTCAGGAGTCCCGAGCAGTACTTC. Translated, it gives CASSEYVRSPEQYF.

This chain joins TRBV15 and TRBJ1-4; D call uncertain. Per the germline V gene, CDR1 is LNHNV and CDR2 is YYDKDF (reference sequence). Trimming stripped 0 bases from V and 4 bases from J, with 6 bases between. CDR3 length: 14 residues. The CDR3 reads CATSRDRVNEKLFF. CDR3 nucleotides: TGTGCCACCAGCAGAGATCGTGTTAATGAAAAACTGTTTTTT.

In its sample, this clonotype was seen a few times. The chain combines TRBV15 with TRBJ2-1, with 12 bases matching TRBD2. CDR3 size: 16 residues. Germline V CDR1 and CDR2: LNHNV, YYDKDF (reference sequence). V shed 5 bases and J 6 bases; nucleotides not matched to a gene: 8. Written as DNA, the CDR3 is TGTGCCACCAGCTACCTAGCGGGAGGGCCGGGCAATGAGCAGTTCTTC. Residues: CATSYLAGGPGNEQFF.

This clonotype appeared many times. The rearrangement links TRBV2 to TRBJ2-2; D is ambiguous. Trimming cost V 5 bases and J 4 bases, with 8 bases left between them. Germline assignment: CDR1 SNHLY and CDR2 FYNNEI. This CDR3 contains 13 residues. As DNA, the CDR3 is TGTGCCAGCAGTCAACGAGGCACCGGGGAGCTGTTTTTT. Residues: CASSQRGTGELFF.

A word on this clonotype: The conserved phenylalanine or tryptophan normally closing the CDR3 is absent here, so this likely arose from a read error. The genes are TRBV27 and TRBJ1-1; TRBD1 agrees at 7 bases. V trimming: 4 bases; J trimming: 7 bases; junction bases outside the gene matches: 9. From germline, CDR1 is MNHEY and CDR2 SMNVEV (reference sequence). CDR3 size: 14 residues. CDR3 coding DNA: TGTGCCAGCAGTTCGGGACAGCGCGACCTTGAAGCTTTCGTT. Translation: CASSSGQRDLEAFV.

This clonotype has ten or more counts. The CDR3 reads CASTSTSGALEQYF. Written as DNA, the CDR3 is TGCGCCAGCACCTCGACTAGCGGGGCCCTCGAGCAGTACTTC. The gene calls are TRBV5-1 and TRBJ2-7; 11 bases fit TRBD2. Germline CDR1 is SGHRS and CDR2 is YFSETQ. V lost 6 bases, J lost 6 bases, and 8 bases stayed unmatched. The CDR3 length is 14 residues.

CDR3 nucleotides: TGTGCCATCAGTGCAGGGTTAGCGGGAGAGGGCCAAGAGACCCAGTACTTC. Protein: CAISAGLAGEGQETQYF. This chain uses TRBV10-3 with TRBJ2-5, with 9 bases lining up with TRBD2. The CDR3 runs to 17 residues. The germline V gene has CDR1 ENHRY and CDR2 SYGVKD. The V and J ends lost 4 bases and 1 base, in that order; junction bases with no gene match: 10.

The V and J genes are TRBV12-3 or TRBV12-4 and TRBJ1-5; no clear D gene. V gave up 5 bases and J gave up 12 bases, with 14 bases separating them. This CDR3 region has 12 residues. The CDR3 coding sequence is TGTGCCAGCAGTACGGGAACAGCTAACCAGCATTTT. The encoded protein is CASSTGTANQHF.

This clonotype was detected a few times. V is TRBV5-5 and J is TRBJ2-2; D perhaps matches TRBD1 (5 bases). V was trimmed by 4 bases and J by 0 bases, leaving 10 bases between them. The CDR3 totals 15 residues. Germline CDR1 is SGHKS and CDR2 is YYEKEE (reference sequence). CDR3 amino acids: CASSRTTANTGELFF. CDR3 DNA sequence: TGTGCCAGCAGCCGGACAACAGCGAACACCGGGGAGCTGTTTTTT.

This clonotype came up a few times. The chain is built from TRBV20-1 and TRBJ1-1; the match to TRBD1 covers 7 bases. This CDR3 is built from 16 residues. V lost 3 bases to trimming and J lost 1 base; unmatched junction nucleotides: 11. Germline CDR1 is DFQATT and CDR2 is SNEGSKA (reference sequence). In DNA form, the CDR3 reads TGCAGTGCTAGGTCAGGGCAGGGGGGAGAGAACACTGAAGCTTTCTTT. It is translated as CSARSGQGGENTEAFF.

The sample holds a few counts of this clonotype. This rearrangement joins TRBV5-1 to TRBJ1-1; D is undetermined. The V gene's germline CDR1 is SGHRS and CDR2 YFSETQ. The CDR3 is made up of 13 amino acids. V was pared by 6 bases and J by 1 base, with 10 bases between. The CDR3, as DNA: TGCGCCAGCAACGGATACGAGAACACTGAAGCTTTCTTT. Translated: CASNGYENTEAFF.